This T cell receptor (beta chain) was documented in a study of T cell responses to AZD1222 COVID-19 vaccine. Study information: Pooling was applied to second doses at about 4 or about 12 weeks. Findings of the study overall: It was only a handful of AZD1222 recipients who were seropositive at baseline. At 160-218 and 743-854, vaccine-associated CD4 TCRs were dominant, and they spanned spike. Every sample of the repertoires postdated the peak T cell response.

Deletions cut 6 bases from V and 3 bases from J, with 14 bases between. Germline CDR1 and CDR2: MNHEY and SMNVEV (reference sequence). This CDR3 is built from 15 residues. Produced via immunoSEQ multiplex PCR; TCRdb's table is partial and in-frame only. This table has approximately 190,000 clones, roughly 88% appearing once. Comments on this clone: Antigen specificity is unknown.

V is TRBV27 and J is TRBJ2-2; possible D gene TRBD1, 6 bases. This material consisted of peripheral blood, taken on day 0 of AZD1222 vaccination. The sequence was collected from an adult in good health. The CDR3 nucleotides are TGTGCCAGCAGCGTGGGGACACGCTACACCGGGGAGCTGTTTTTT. Translated, it gives CASSVGTRYTGELFF.